A selection of T cell receptor beta chains follows, all from one sample in a study of control samples from healthy donors and cancer patients. Repertoires were generated with immunoSEQ multiplex PCR, while TCRdb's copy carries only in-frame clones and drops some. This sample carries some 210,000 clones, around 93% of them seen once, and the ten largest clones take around 1.9%. The specimen was blood. The origin of the receptors is a man aged 25 to 45 in good health. Both conserved end residues are part of each CDR3. A D gene is named only where the DNA matches it firmly. Clone size appears in some rows only: once, few, many, or a class for an expanded clone.

abundance	d_gene	v_gene	j_gene	CDR3nt	CDR3aa
-	TRBD1	TRBV7-6	TRBJ2-5	TGTGCCAGCAGCCGAATGGACAGGGCCCAAGAGACCCAGTACTTC	CASSRMDRAQETQYF
-	TRBD1	TRBV18	TRBJ1-1	TGTGCCAGCTCACCGGAAGGACAGGGCCGTGAAGCTTTCTTT	CASSPEGQGREAFF
-	-	TRBV5-6	TRBJ2-4	TGTGCCAGCAGCTCAATTGGTAGGGAAAACATTCAGTACTTC	CASSSIGRENIQYF
-	-	TRBV18	TRBJ2-7	TGTGCCAGCTCACCATTAAGGACAGCCTACGAGCAGTACTTC	CASSPLRTAYEQYF
-	TRBD1	TRBV5-6	TRBJ2-7	TGTGCCAGCAGCTTGGTGACAGGGCACAAGTACTTC	CASSLVTGHKYF
-	TRBD1	TRBV6-5	TRBJ1-2	TGTGCCAGCAGTTACTCGACAGGGAGTGATGGCTACACCTTC	CASSYSTGSDGYTF
once	-	TRBV7-2	TRBJ2-4	TGTGCCAGCAGCTTAGCCCGGATAAACATTCAGTACTTC	CASSLARINIQYF
-	-	TRBV3-1/TRBV3-2	TRBJ1-1	TGTGCCAGCAGCCTCCAGGGGCAGTCCACGATGAACACTGAAGCTTTCTTT	CASSLQGQSTMNTEAFF
-	-	TRBV5-1	TRBJ2-3	TGCGCCAGCAACATAGGGGGGAGGGGACAGCTCACAGATACGCAGTATTTT	CASNIGGRGQLTDTQYF
-	-	TRBV4-1	TRBJ1-2	TGCGCCAGCAGCCAGACGGGCCTTGGGTCTGACTATGGCTACACCTTC	CASSQTGLGSDYGYTF
-	TRBD2	TRBV2	TRBJ2-3	TGTGCCAGCAGTCCCGGCCACGGGGGGGAGGATACGCAGTATTTT	CASSPGHGGEDTQYF
-	-	TRBV27	TRBJ2-4	TGTGCCAGCAGTCCCGGATGGGGGGACAAAAACATTCAGTACTTC	CASSPGWGDKNIQYF
-	TRBD1	TRBV7-9	TRBJ2-2	TGTGCCAGCAGCCGGACAGGGGGCCCCGGGGAGCTGTTTTTT	CASSRTGGPGELFF
-	-	TRBV19	TRBJ2-5	TGTGCCAGTAGTACAGGGTGGGGAGAGACCCAGTACTTC	CASSTGWGETQYF
-	-	TRBV6-5	TRBJ1-1	TGTGCCAGCAGCTCCGGGACAGAAGCTTTCTTT	CASSSGTEAFF
-	-	TRBV10-3	TRBJ1-6	TGTGCCATCGGGAGCTCCTATAATTCACCCCTCCACTTT	CAIGSSYNSPLHF
-	-	TRBV5-4	TRBJ1-1	TGTGCCAGCAGCTTGAGGGGGGCGGGAAACACTGAAGCTTTCTTT	CASSLRGAGNTEAFF
-	TRBD2	TRBV10-3	TRBJ2-1	TGTGCCATCAGTGAGAGGGACCAGCGGGGGGGCTATGAGCAGTTCTTC	CAISERDQRGGYEQFF
-	-	TRBV10-3	TRBJ2-4	TGTGCCATCAGTGAGTCGAAAGTGGCGAGGCAAGTCGCCAAAAACATTCAGTACTTC	CAISESKVARQVAKNIQYF
few	-	TRBV29-1	TRBJ2-1	TGCAGCGTTGAAGAAGGGGGAGGGTCCCTTACTTACTACAATGAGCAGTTCTTC	CSVEEGGGSLTYYNEQFF
-	TRBD2	TRBV5-1	TRBJ2-7	TGCGCCAGCAGCTTGGCGGCGGGGGGGCCGTACGAGCAGTACTTC	CASSLAAGGPYEQYF
-	TRBD1	TRBV27	TRBJ1-4	TGTGCCAGCAGTTTATTCTACAGGGGCCCGAGGGAAAAACTGTTTTTT	CASSLFYRGPREKLFF
-	-	TRBV6-5	TRBJ2-3	TGTGCCAGCAGTCATCAAGACAGCACAGATACGCAGTATTTT	CASSHQDSTDTQYF
-	-	TRBV7-3	TRBJ2-6	TGTGCCAGCAGCTTATCGACAGGCTTCCTCTCTGGGGCCAACGTCCTGACTTTC	CASSLSTGFLSGANVLTF
once	-	TRBV11-3	TRBJ2-2	TGTGCCAGCAGCTCTGGGGGTTTCGTCGGCACCGGGGAGCTGTTTTTT	CASSSGGFVGTGELFF
-	TRBD1	TRBV10-3	TRBJ2-2	TGTGCCATCAGTGTGAATGGACAGGGGGCAACCGGGGAGCTGTTTTTT	CAISVNGQGATGELFF